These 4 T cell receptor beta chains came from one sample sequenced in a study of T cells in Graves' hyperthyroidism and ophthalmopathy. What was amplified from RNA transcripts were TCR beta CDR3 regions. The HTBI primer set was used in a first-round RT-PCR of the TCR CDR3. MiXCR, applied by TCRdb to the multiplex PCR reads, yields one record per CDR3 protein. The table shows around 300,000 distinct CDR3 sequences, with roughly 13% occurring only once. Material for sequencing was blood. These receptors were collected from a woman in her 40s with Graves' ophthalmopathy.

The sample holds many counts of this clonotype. CDR3 loop: CASEAKNYNEQFF. The CDR3 DNA reads as TGTGCCAGCGAGGCCAAAAATTACAATGAGCAGTTCTTC. The chain couples TRBV6-1 to TRBJ2-1; D not certain. V lost 8 bases to trimming and J lost 4 bases, with 12 bases between them. Germline assignment: CDR1 MNHNS and CDR2 SASEGT. The CDR3 is 13 amino acids.

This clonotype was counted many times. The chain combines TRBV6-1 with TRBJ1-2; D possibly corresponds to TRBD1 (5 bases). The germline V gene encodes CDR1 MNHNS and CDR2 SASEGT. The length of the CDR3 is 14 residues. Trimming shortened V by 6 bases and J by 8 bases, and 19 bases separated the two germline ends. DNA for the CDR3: TGTGCCAGCAGCCAGAACGGGGCGGGGACGGGCTACACCTTC. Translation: CASSQNGAGTGYTF.

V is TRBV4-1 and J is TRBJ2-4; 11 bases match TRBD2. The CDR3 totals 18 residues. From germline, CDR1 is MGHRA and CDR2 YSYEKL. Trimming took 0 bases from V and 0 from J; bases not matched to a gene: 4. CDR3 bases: TGCGCCAGCAGCCAAGACCCTAGCGGGAGGATAGCCAAAAACATTCAGTACTTC. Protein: CASSQDPSGRIAKNIQYF.

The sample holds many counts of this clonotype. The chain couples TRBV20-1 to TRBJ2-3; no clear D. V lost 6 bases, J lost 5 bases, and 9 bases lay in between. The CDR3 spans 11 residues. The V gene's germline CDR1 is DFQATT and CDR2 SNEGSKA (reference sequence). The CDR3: CSAKLRDTQYF. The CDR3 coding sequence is TGCAGTGCCAAACTACGAGATACGCAGTATTTT.